This entry features one TCR beta chain sequence. This entry is derived from a study of blood T cell repertoires in COVID-19. Study summary: From the United States, Italy and Spain came samples of acute and convalescent COVID-19. Sample material is recorded as cDNA or gDNA derived from T cells, B-cell-depleted T cells, or PBMCs.

This CDR3 has 19 amino acids. Trimming cost V 10 bases and J 0 bases; bases outside gene matches: 20. CDR1 is MNHEY, CDR2 SMNVEV, per germline (reference sequence). Per the authors' pipeline: Nucleated cell number was recorded as an estimate derived from reference gene primer amplification. Sequencing used immunoSEQ multiplex PCR; TCRdb keeps in-frame clones, though not all of them. V and J calls and clone size are those listed in that table; D and trimming were worked out from the DNA. Here the sample spans 97,000 or so clones, 87% being singletons. The clonotype was recovered from a man in his forties or fifties with active COVID-19. Source material: peripheral blood. J is TRBJ2-3 and V is TRBV27; 9 bases fit TRBD2. CDR3 nucleotides: TGTGCCACCACCGAGGATAGCGGGGGACCAACTTCTAGCACAGATACGCAGTATTTT. Residues: CATTEDSGGPTSSTDTQYF.